Reported below is one TCR beta chain. The target antigen is unknown. The data were taken from a study of T cells in narcolepsy. In the study overall: Patients with NT1 or NT2 and healthy control donors were enrolled.

Study-wide points: Autoreactive clone sequences were missing from some blood memory CD4+ repertoires. Blood of same and different patients, but not healthy controls, reportedly held recurring autoreactive clonotypes.

Trimming cost V 6 bases and J 8 bases, with 16 bases left between them. This CDR3 comprises 13 residues. The germline CDR1 and CDR2 sequences are WSHSY and SAAADI. Method: immunoSEQ multiplex PCR; TCRdb's copy keeps in-frame clones and lacks some. This sample has around 32,000 clones; around four fifths occur once, and the top ten carry 2.5%. The sample consisted of CD45RA- memory CD4+ T cells from PBMCs. The source is a human donor with narcolepsy. The rearrangement uses TRBV10-2 and TRBJ1-2; D perhaps matches TRBD1 (5 bases). CDR3: CASSTDRAGGYTF. The CDR3 DNA reads TGCGCCAGCAGCACCGACAGAGCGGGCGGCTACACCTTC.